What follows are 10 T cell receptor beta chains derived from one specimen sequenced in a study of naive and memory T cell subsets. General study findings and limits: Possibly reflecting memory cells re-expressing CD45RA, a few larger clonotypes occurred in naive repertoires, especially CD8.

What these receptors recognize is not known. Both TRBC1 and TRBC2 were covered by a beta constant-region primer of two equimolar oligonucleotides. The ligated cDNA underwent four PCR rounds using SP2 and nested alpha and beta constant-region primers. In TCRdb, the UMI-ligation and nested PCR reads were re-called with MiXCR into one record per CDR3 protein. This table holds approximately 140,000 distinct CDR3 sequences, more than 15% found once. Specimen: naive CD8+ T cells from blood. These receptors were collected from a human donor in good health.

In its sample, this clonotype was seen a few times. V usage is TRBV13 and J usage is TRBJ2-1, with TRBD1 matching 7 bases. Germline values: CDR1 PRHDT, CDR2 FYEKMQ (reference sequence). V was pared by 4 bases and J by 7 bases, with 4 bases of the junction left unmatched. The CDR3 runs 13 residues. The CDR3 protein is CASSSPQGNEQFF. CDR3 in DNA: TGTGCCAGCAGCTCCCCACAGGGGAATGAGCAGTTCTTC.

The chain is built from TRBV5-1 and TRBJ2-7; D gene unclear. Germline CDR1 SGHRS, CDR2 YFSETQ. V was trimmed by 4 bases and J by 11 bases, leaving 19 bases between them. The CDR3 extends over 13 amino acids. CDR3 in amino acids: CASSPQSQDQKYF. The CDR3 bases are TGCGCCAGCAGCCCCCAGTCCCAGGACCAAAAGTACTTC.

This clonotype was observed a handful of times. The V and J genes are TRBV28 and TRBJ2-7, with D hard to call. From germline, CDR1 is MDHEN and CDR2 SYDVKM. The CDR3 loop spans 11 amino acids. The ends were cut back, 6 bases at V and 7 bases at J, with 10 bases in the middle. The chain's CDR3 is CASRTLGEQYF. In DNA, the CDR3 is TGTGCCAGCAGAACCCTCGGGGAGCAGTACTTC.

This clonotype was recorded a few times. The rearrangement uses TRBV7-9 and TRBJ2-5; D perhaps matches TRBD1 (5 bases). This CDR3 region has 15 residues. Germline CDR1 and CDR2: SEHNR and FQNEAQ (reference sequence). With 2 bases removed from V and 3 bases from J, the gap between germline ends came to 13 bases. CDR3 in amino acids: CASSLSTREEETQYF. CDR3 nucleotides: TGTGCCAGCAGCTTAAGTACCAGGGAAGAAGAGACCCAGTACTTC.

V is TRBV20-1 and J is TRBJ2-1; D is unclear. The CDR3 extends over 14 amino acids. Germline CDR1 and CDR2: DFQATT and SNEGSKA (reference sequence). Between the trimmed V and J ends, which lost 3 bases and 0 bases, there was a span of 9 bases. The CDR3 protein is CSARLRSSYNEQFF. Written as DNA, the CDR3 is TGCAGTGCTAGGCTAAGAAGCTCCTACAATGAGCAGTTCTTC.

This clonotype was counted only a few times. The chain links TRBV21-1 to TRBJ2-2. TRBV21-1 is a recognized pseudogene. The CDR3 runs 13 residues. The CDR3 coding sequence is TGTGCCAGCAGCCCAAGGCTGTCCGGGGAGCTGTTTTTT. Translated: CASSPRLSGELFF.

This clonotype was picked up a small number of times. This chain uses TRBV28 with TRBJ2-3; no clear D. Trimming removed 4 bases at V and 0 bases at J, with 20 bases between. Germline-derived CDR1 and CDR2 are MDHEN and SYDVKM. This CDR3 is 18 amino acids long. CDR3 coding DNA: TGTGCCAGCAGTTCGACTTCGATTGGCGGAGCTAGCACAGATACGCAGTATTTT. The encoded protein is CASSSTSIGGASTDTQYF.

This clonotype was counted at least ten times. The chain is built from TRBV4-1 and TRBJ1-5; no clear D. V was trimmed by 0 bases and J by 4 bases, leaving 10 bases between them. From germline, CDR1 is MGHRA and CDR2 YSYEKL. The CDR3 is 15 residues long. The CDR3 DNA reads TGCGCCAGCAGCCAAGATATAGGGTGGAATCAGCCCCAGCATTTT. Its protein product is CASSQDIGWNQPQHF.

V and J are TRBV28 and TRBJ1-5; D unresolved. CDR1 is MDHEN and CDR2 is SYDVKM in the germline V gene. The length of the CDR3 is 18 residues. Trimming took 3 bases from V and 5 from J, leaving 23 bases between them. The CDR3 protein is CASSFDRQNFPPYQPQHF. The CDR3 DNA follows: TGTGCCAGCAGTTTTGATCGACAAAATTTCCCCCCGTATCAGCCCCAGCATTTT.

The chain combines TRBV5-1 with TRBJ2-3; 9 nucleotides line up with TRBD2. The CDR3 has 16 amino acids. Germline CDR1 is SGHRS and CDR2 is YFSETQ. V lost 1 base, J lost 5 bases, and 8 bases stayed unmatched. CDR3 in DNA: TGCGCCAGCAGCTTGCTTGGCGGGAGGGCCGTAGATACGCAGTATTTT. Translated: CASSLLGGRAVDTQYF.